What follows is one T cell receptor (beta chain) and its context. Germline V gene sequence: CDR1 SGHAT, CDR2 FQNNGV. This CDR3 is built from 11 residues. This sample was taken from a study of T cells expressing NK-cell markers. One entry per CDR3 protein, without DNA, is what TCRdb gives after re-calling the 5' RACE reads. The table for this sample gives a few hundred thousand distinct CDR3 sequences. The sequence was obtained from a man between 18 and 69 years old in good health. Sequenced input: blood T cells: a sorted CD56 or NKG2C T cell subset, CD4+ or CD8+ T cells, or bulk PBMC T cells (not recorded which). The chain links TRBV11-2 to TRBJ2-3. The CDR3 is CASSPGPTQYF.